This section outlines one TCR beta chain sequence together with its context. This sample was included in a study of T cells in Graves' hyperthyroidism and ophthalmopathy. The TCR beta CDR3 regions underwent amplification using RNA transcripts as the source. The HTBI primer set drove a first-round RT-PCR of the TCR CDR3. A single record per CDR3 protein comes from TCRdb applying MiXCR to the multiplex PCR reads. The sample holds a few hundred thousand distinct CDR3 sequences, 46% seen once. The CDR3 loop spans 10 amino acids. V gave up 3 bases and J gave up 8 bases, with 7 bases separating them. CDR1 DFQATT and CDR2 SNEGSKA come from the germline V gene (reference sequence).

The rearrangement uses TRBV20-1 and TRBJ1-2, with D possibly TRBD1 on 5 matching bases. The clonotype originates from a woman aged 18-30 years with Graves' hyperthyroidism. Sequencing used peripheral blood or thyroid tissue (not recorded which). For the CDR3, the DNA is TGCAGTGCTAGGGGGCAAGGCTACACCTTC. This sequence encodes CSARGQGYTF.